Below, 21 T cell receptor beta chains from the same sample are listed, as sequenced in a study of T cells after yellow fever vaccination. TCRdb reprocessed the 5' RACE reads via MiXCR and lists one record per CDR3 protein. The profile shows some 320,000 distinct CDR3 sequences, around a tenth of them singletons. The sample in question was CD4+ T cells sorted from PBMCs, obtained 45 days after the yellow fever booster vaccination. Receptors originate from a young man who received the YFV17D yellow fever vaccine.

This clonotype has just a few counts. The CDR3 bases are TGCAGTGCCACTCCAGGGGGCGCGTCAGAGACCCAGTACTTC. Translation gives CSATPGGASETQYF. The chain is built from TRBV20-1 and TRBJ2-5, with 8 positions matching TRBD1. Germline V gives CDR1 DFQATT, CDR2 SNEGSKA (reference sequence). V lost 6 bases, J lost 4 bases, and 10 bases stayed unmatched. The CDR3 covers 14 residues.

This clonotype appeared a few times. The rearrangement uses TRBV6-5 and TRBJ1-3; a possible D gene is TRBD1 (6 bases). Trimming removed 0 bases from V and 3 bases from J, with 12 bases in between. This CDR3 is 16 amino acids long. The germline gives CDR1 MNHEY, CDR2 SVGAGI. CDR3 DNA: TGTGCCAGCAGTTACTCGAGGCCAGGGGTTGGAAACACCATATATTTT. This sequence encodes CASSYSRPGVGNTIYF.

This clonotype was seen more than once but under ten times. This rearrangement joins TRBV20-1 to TRBJ2-3, with 7 bases that match TRBD2. Germline V gene sequence: CDR1 DFQATT, CDR2 SNEGSKA (reference sequence). The CDR3 extends over 17 amino acids. The V and J ends lost 0 bases and 0 bases, in that order; junction bases with no gene match: 9. CDR3 DNA: TGCAGTGCTAGAGATCCCGCTAGCGGCACTAGCACAGATACGCAGTATTTT. Translated, it gives CSARDPASGTSTDTQYF.

The chain is built from TRBV7-8 and TRBJ2-1, with unresolved D. CDR3 length: 15 residues. V was pared by 1 base and J by 1 base, with 8 bases between. Germline V gene sequence: CDR1 SGHVS, CDR2 FQNEAQ. The CDR3 here is CASSLVEESYNEQFF. The CDR3 DNA follows: TGTGCCAGCAGCTTAGTCGAGGAGTCCTACAATGAGCAGTTCTTC.

There are a few counts of this clonotype. The gene calls are TRBV9 and TRBJ2-2; no clear D. Trimming pared 2 bases from V and 1 base from J, leaving 6 bases between. Per germline, CDR1 SGDLS and CDR2 YYNGEE. The CDR3 has 14 residues. The CDR3 sequence is CASSVPGNTGELFF. DNA for the CDR3: TGTGCCAGCAGCGTCCCCGGGAACACCGGGGAGCTGTTTTTT.

This clonotype was seen only a few times. The gene calls are TRBV2 and TRBJ2-7; maybe TRBD1 (7 bases). The V gene lost 4 bases and the J gene lost 0 bases, with 10 bases spanning the gap. Germline V gives CDR1 SNHLY, CDR2 FYNNEI. CDR3 length equals 14 residues. CDR3 in amino acids: CASSGGDSSYEQYV. The CDR3 DNA is TGTGCCAGCAGTGGGGGGGACAGCTCCTACGAGCAGTACGTC.

V gene TRBV11-2 combines with J gene TRBJ2-1, with no clear D. CDR1 is SGHAT and CDR2 is FQNNGV in the germline V gene. V lost 4 bases and J lost 0, with 4 bases in between. The CDR3 contains 13 residues. In DNA form, the CDR3 reads TGTGCCAGCAGCTCAAGCTCCTACAATGAGCAGTTCTTC. It specifies CASSSSSYNEQFF.

This clonotype appeared a few times. This CDR3 reads CASTLDRGLGAFF. In nucleotides, the CDR3 is TGTGCCAGCACTCTGGACAGGGGGCTTGGAGCTTTCTTT. The chain couples TRBV6-2 or TRBV6-3 to TRBJ1-1, with 11 bases that match TRBD1. J was trimmed by 10 bases and V by 7 bases; bases with no gene match: 8. CDR1 MNHEY and CDR2 SVGEGT come from the germline V gene. There are 13 residues in the CDR3.

This clonotype was observed at least ten times. The V and J genes are TRBV20-1 and TRBJ2-5; TRBD2 might be the D (6 bases). The CDR3 has 14 amino acids. V lost 1 base to trimming and J lost 5 bases, with 14 bases between them. The germline gives CDR1 DFQATT, CDR2 SNEGSKA (reference sequence). The CDR3 reads CSARAGTGTETQYF. The DNA for the CDR3 is TGCAGTGCTAGAGCCGGGACTGGCACGGAGACCCAGTACTTC.

This clonotype appeared a few times. CDR3: CSISERDGYTF. CDR3 DNA: TGCAGCATCTCTGAGAGAGATGGCTACACCTTC. V usage is TRBV20-1 and J usage is TRBJ1-2; D unresolved. The CDR3 has 11 amino acids. CDR1 is DFQATT and CDR2 is SNEGSKA in the germline V gene (reference sequence).

The chain is built from TRBV28 and TRBJ1-5; D is undetermined. The V gene's germline CDR1 is MDHEN and CDR2 SYDVKM. The CDR3 contains 12 residues. Trimming removed 10 bases from V and 9 bases from J, with 16 bases in between. DNA of the CDR3: TGTGCCATCAAGGACGGGCCTAGGCCCCAGCATTTT. As protein: CAIKDGPRPQHF.

The V and J genes are TRBV7-2 and TRBJ2-3; D unclear. The germline CDR1 and CDR2 sequences are SGHTA and FQGNSA. The CDR3 sequence is 12 residues long. V was cut by 1 base and J by 6 bases, with 5 bases left in between. For the CDR3, the DNA is TGTGCCAGCAGCTTAGGTTACGATACGCAGTATTTT. This gives the protein CASSLGYDTQYF.

This clonotype was detected many times. The chain couples TRBV10-1 to TRBJ2-3; D gene uncertain. V lost 4 bases and J 4 bases, leaving 6 bases between the germline ends. The CDR3 length is 12 residues. From germline, CDR1 is WNHNN and CDR2 SYGVQD (reference sequence). As DNA, the CDR3 is TGCGCCAGCAGTGGGGAATCAGATACGCAGTATTTT. Encoded protein: CASSGESDTQYF.

This clonotype has just a few counts. The V gene is TRBV4-3, the J gene TRBJ2-4; no definite D call. The V end lost 4 bases, the J end lost 0 bases, and 16 bases lay between the germline ends. Per germline, CDR1 LGHNA and CDR2 YSLEER. This CDR3 contains 17 residues. In DNA, the CDR3 is TGCGCCAGCAGCCCCTCCGGCCCGGGTTTAGCCAAAAACATTCAGTACTTC. Its protein is CASSPSGPGLAKNIQYF.

In this sample, this clonotype turned up a few times. This chain uses TRBV6-5 with TRBJ1-6; D not resolved. The CDR3 loop spans 14 amino acids. CDR1 MNHEY and CDR2 SVGAGI come from the germline V gene. Trimming removed 6 bases at V and 14 bases at J, with 20 bases between. CDR3 sequence: CASSQNSGWRALHF. CDR3 nucleotides: TGTGCCAGCAGCCAGAACAGTGGGTGGAGGGCCCTCCACTTT.

This clonotype turned up a few times. The gene calls are TRBV7-2 and TRBJ2-2; TRBD1 aligns across 8 bases. After removal of 2 bases from V and 7 bases from J, the junction contained 6 bases not matched to a gene. The CDR3 runs 15 residues. Per germline, CDR1 SGHTA and CDR2 FQGNSA. The CDR3 loop reads CASSLRQGSIGELFF. The CDR3 nucleotides read TGTGCCAGCAGCTTACGACAGGGGAGTATCGGGGAGCTGTTTTTT.

The J gene is TRBJ1-4, the V gene TRBV5-1; D is unresolved. V lost 2 bases to trimming and J lost 6 bases, with 8 bases between them. The germline gives CDR1 SGHRS, CDR2 YFSETQ. The CDR3 loop spans 13 amino acids. Here the CDR3 reads CASSLVTDEKLFF. CDR3 coding DNA: TGCGCCAGCAGCTTAGTTACGGATGAAAAACTGTTTTTT.

The chain employs TRBV4-2 and TRBJ2-1; either TRBD1 or TRBD2 may supply D (5 bases each). CDR3 length: 15 residues. Trimming took off 2 bases at V and 6 bases at J, with 14 bases between the two ends. Germline CDR1 is LGHNA and CDR2 is YNFKEQ. CDR3 protein: CASSQKGSLANEQFF. The CDR3 nucleotides read TGTGCCAGCAGCCAAAAGGGGAGCCTAGCCAATGAGCAGTTCTTC.

The rearrangement links TRBV4-1 to TRBJ1-4; D perhaps matches TRBD1 (6 bases). This CDR3 comprises 16 residues. Trimming cost V 0 bases and J 4 bases, with 12 bases left between them. Per the germline V gene, CDR1 is MGHRA and CDR2 is YSYEKL. In DNA, the CDR3 is TGCGCCAGCAGCCAAGACGGGGGGCGAGTTAATGAAAAACTGTTTTTT. Translation: CASSQDGGRVNEKLFF.

This clonotype was picked up a small number of times. The V call is TRBV5-1, the J call TRBJ1-5, with D possibly matching TRBD1 (5 bases). CDR1 and CDR2 (germline): SGHRS, YFSETQ. Trimming removed 0 bases from V and 3 bases from J, with 7 bases in between. The CDR3 has 14 residues. Written as DNA, the CDR3 is TGCGCCAGCAGCTTGGGAGGGGACAATCAGCCCCAGCATTTT. Its translation: CASSLGGDNQPQHF.

This chain connects TRBV7-3 to TRBJ1-2; D remains unclear. V was shortened by 5 bases and J by 7 bases, with 17 bases between the two germline ends. Germline CDR1 and CDR2: SGHTA and FQGTGA. CDR3 length: 14 residues. The CDR3 loop reads CASSPGLGASGYTF. The CDR3 DNA reads as TGTGCCAGCAGCCCCGGTTTGGGTGCTTCTGGCTACACCTTC.